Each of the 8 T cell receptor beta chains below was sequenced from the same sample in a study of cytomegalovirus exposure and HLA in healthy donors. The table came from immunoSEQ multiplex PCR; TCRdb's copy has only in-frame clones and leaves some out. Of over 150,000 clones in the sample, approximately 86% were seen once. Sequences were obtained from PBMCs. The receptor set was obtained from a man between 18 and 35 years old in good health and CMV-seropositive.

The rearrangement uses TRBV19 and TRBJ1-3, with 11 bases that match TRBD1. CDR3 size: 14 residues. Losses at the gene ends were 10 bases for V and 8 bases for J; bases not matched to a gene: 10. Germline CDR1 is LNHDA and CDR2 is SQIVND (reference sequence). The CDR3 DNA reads TGTGCCACTGAATTCGGACAGGGGGCGCACACCATATATTTT. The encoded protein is CATEFGQGAHTIYF.

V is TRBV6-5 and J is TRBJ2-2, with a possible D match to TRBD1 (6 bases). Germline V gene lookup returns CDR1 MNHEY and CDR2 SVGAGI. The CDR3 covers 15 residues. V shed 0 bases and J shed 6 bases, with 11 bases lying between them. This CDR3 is CASSYSLQGPGELFF. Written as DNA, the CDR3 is TGTGCCAGCAGTTACTCCTTACAGGGCCCCGGGGAGCTGTTTTTT.

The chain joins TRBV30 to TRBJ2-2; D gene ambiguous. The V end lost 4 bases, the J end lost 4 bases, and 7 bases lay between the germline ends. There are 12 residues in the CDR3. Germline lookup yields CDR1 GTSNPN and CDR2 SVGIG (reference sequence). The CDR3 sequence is CAWTTGTGELFF. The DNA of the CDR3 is TGTGCCTGGACCACTGGCACCGGGGAGCTGTTTTTT.

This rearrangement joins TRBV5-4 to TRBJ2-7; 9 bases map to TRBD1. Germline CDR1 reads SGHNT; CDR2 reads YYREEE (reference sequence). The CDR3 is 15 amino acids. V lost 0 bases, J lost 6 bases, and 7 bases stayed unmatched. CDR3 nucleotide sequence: TGTGCCAGCAGCTTGGTCGGACAGGGGACCGGCGAGCAGTACTTC. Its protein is CASSLVGQGTGEQYF.

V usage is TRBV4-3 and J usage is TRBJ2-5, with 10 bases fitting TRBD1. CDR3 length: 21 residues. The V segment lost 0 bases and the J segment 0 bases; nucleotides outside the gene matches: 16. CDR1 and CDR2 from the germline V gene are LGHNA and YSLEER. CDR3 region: CASSQEEEKEWDRGHQETQYF. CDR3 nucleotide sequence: TGCGCCAGCAGCCAAGAAGAGGAAAAGGAATGGGACAGGGGACACCAAGAGACCCAGTACTTC.

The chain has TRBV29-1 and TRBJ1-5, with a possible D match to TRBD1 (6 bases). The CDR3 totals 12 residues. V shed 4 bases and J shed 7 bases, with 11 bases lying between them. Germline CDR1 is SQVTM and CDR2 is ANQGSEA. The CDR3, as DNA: TGCAGCGTTGGGCAGGGGCGGCAGCCCCAGCATTTT. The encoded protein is CSVGQGRQPQHF.

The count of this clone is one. The CDR3: CSASFSVGYTF. The CDR3 coding sequence is TGCAGTGCTAGTTTTTCCGTGGGCTACACCTTC. The rearrangement joins TRBV20-1 to TRBJ1-2; D remains ambiguous. The V gene's germline CDR1 is DFQATT and CDR2 SNEGSKA (reference sequence). This CDR3 is 11 amino acids long. Trimming left V 3 bases short and J 8 bases short, with 10 bases between.

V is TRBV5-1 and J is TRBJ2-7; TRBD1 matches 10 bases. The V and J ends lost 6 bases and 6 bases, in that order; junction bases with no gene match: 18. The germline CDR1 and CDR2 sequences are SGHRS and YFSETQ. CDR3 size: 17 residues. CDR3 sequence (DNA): TGCGCCAGCAACCCGACGGGACAGGGGATATTGGCGGGCGAGCAGTACTTC. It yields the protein CASNPTGQGILAGEQYF.